The clone carrying this T cell receptor (beta chain) was found many times. Its specificity is not known. The data are from a study of blood T cells in healthy people across ages. Broader study findings: With age, beta diversity per million T cells declined roughly linearly, significantly by 40 to 50. With unsorted PBMCs, a conclusive comparison of naive versus antigen-experienced cells was not possible.

The J segment lost 4 bases and the V segment lost 6 bases, leaving 8 bases of the junction unmatched. CDR1 is MNHEY, CDR2 SMNVEV, per germline (reference sequence). The CDR3 runs to 15 residues. A sample-barcoded 5' primer and a J-beta primer mix were used in a second PCR of about 7 to 12 cycles. TCRdb re-called the 5' RACE reads through MiXCR, storing one row per CDR3 protein. The sample lists about 620,000 distinct CDR3 sequences; over 40% were seen once. This chain uses TRBV27 with TRBJ2-3, with TRBD1 matching over 9 bases. This clonotype was sampled from a woman of 80 years or more in good health. Sequenced material: blood. CDR3 amino acids: CASRRTGTGPDTQYF. Written as DNA, the CDR3 is TGTGCCAGCAGACGAACCGGGACAGGGCCAGATACGCAGTATTTT.